A selection of T cell receptor beta chains follows, all from one sample in a study of shared clonotypes between healthy human individuals. Using immunoSEQ multiplex PCR, the repertoire was profiled, and TCRdb retains in-frame clones only, with some absent. This table holds 2 million to 2.5 million clones, more than 85% found once. Material for sequencing was naive CD4+ T cells from PBMCs. The receptors derive from a young man in good health. Some clones in this sample may be carry-over from other donors' samples. CDR3s include the opening cysteine and the closing phenylalanine or tryptophan. Each record gives: CDR3 DNA, CDR3 protein, J gene, V gene, clone size, D gene. The D gene is left open where the match is weak. The listing skips clone size in some rows; elsewhere it reads once, few, many or a size class.

CDR3nt: TGTGCCAGCAGCTTACCTAGACCGGGGCCCGGAGGGGGCTACACCTTC
CDR3aa: CASSLPRPGPGGGYTF
j_gene: TRBJ1-2
v_gene: TRBV5-4
abundance: -
d_gene: -

CDR3nt: TGTGCCAGCAGCCCCCGGGGAACGGGGTCCGGGGAGCTGTTTTTT
CDR3aa: CASSPRGTGSGELFF
j_gene: TRBJ2-2
v_gene: TRBV9
abundance: -
d_gene: -

CDR3nt: TGCGCCAGCAGCTTGGGAGCAGCGAACACCGGGGAGCTGTTTTTT
CDR3aa: CASSLGAANTGELFF
j_gene: TRBJ2-2
v_gene: TRBV5-1
abundance: few
d_gene: -

CDR3nt: TGTGCCAGCAGCGTGCAGGGGGCGAGCAACGAGCAGTACTTC
CDR3aa: CASSVQGASNEQYF
j_gene: TRBJ2-7
v_gene: TRBV9
abundance: -
d_gene: TRBD1

CDR3nt: TGTGCCACCAGCAGAGGTGGAGGATTAGGAAACACCATATATTTT
CDR3aa: CATSRGGGLGNTIYF
j_gene: TRBJ1-3
v_gene: TRBV15
abundance: -
d_gene: -

CDR3nt: TGTGCCAGCAGTTACGGTTCTTCAGGCCAGCAGTACTTC
CDR3aa: CASSYGSSGQQYF
j_gene: TRBJ2-7
v_gene: TRBV6-5
abundance: once
d_gene: -

CDR3nt: TGTGCCAGCAGCAAGGGACAGCTTAATGAAAAACTGTTTTTT
CDR3aa: CASSKGQLNEKLFF
j_gene: TRBJ1-4
v_gene: TRBV7-9
abundance: once
d_gene: TRBD1

CDR3nt: TGCGCCAGCAGCGTCGACAGGGTAAGCTACGAGCAGTACTTC
CDR3aa: CASSVDRVSYEQYF
j_gene: TRBJ2-7
v_gene: TRBV5-1
abundance: -
d_gene: TRBD1

CDR3nt: TGTGCCAGCAGTCCCACGGGAGGCGAGCAGTACTTC
CDR3aa: CASSPTGGEQYF
j_gene: TRBJ2-7
v_gene: TRBV6-6
abundance: -
d_gene: TRBD2

CDR3nt: TGTGCCAGCAGCGTAGTGGCAGGGATGAGAGAGCAGTACTTC
CDR3aa: CASSVVAGMREQYF
j_gene: TRBJ2-7
v_gene: TRBV9
abundance: once
d_gene: -

CDR3nt: TGTGCCAGCAGACAGGGGGCTGACGGGGAGCTGTTTTTT
CDR3aa: CASRQGADGELFF
j_gene: TRBJ2-2
v_gene: TRBV6-1
abundance: -
d_gene: TRBD1

CDR3nt: TGTGCCAGCAGATGGTCCCACAATGAGCAGTTCTTC
CDR3aa: CASRWSHNEQFF
j_gene: TRBJ2-1
v_gene: TRBV7-9
abundance: -
d_gene: -

CDR3nt: TGTGCCAGCAGCACCTGGGACCGAGGCTACACCTTC
CDR3aa: CASSTWDRGYTF
j_gene: TRBJ1-2
v_gene: TRBV7-8
abundance: -
d_gene: -

CDR3nt: TGTGCCAGCAGTTTATTTGCGGACGTCCGGCGGACTGAAGCTTTCTTT
CDR3aa: CASSLFADVRRTEAFF
j_gene: TRBJ1-1
v_gene: TRBV28
abundance: -
d_gene: -

CDR3nt: TGTGCCAGCAGTTACTCGAGTCCCGGGCACGGGGAGCTGTTTTTT
CDR3aa: CASSYSSPGHGELFF
j_gene: TRBJ2-2
v_gene: TRBV6-6
abundance: once
d_gene: -

CDR3nt: TGCGCCAGCAGTCACCACGAAGCAGCGCCACCTCTGTTTTTT
CDR3aa: CASSHHEAAPPLFF
j_gene: TRBJ2-2
v_gene: TRBV23-1
abundance: -
d_gene: -

CDR3nt: TGTGCCAGCAGTAGGGACCTGTTTGAGGCTTTCTTT
CDR3aa: CASSRDLFEAFF
j_gene: TRBJ1-1
v_gene: TRBV28
abundance: -
d_gene: -

CDR3nt: TGCGCCAGCAGCCAAGAGTGGGGACAGTCGACGAATGGCTACACCTTC
CDR3aa: CASSQEWGQSTNGYTF
j_gene: TRBJ1-2
v_gene: TRBV4-1
abundance: -
d_gene: TRBD1

CDR3nt: TGTGCCAGCAGCTGGCCGGGGGATTCTGAGCAGTTCTTC
CDR3aa: CASSWPGDSEQFF
j_gene: TRBJ2-1
v_gene: TRBV5-4
abundance: -
d_gene: -

CDR3nt: TGTGCCACCCGCCAGGGGTACAATGAGCAGTTCTTC
CDR3aa: CATRQGYNEQFF
j_gene: TRBJ2-1
v_gene: TRBV19
abundance: -
d_gene: -

CDR3nt: TGTGCCAGCAGCGTAGGGGGGGCCAACTCCTACGAGCAGTACTTC
CDR3aa: CASSVGGANSYEQYF
j_gene: TRBJ2-7
v_gene: TRBV9
abundance: -
d_gene: -

CDR3nt: TGTGCCAGCAGTTTAAGCCAGGGAGGAGGCTACACCTTC
CDR3aa: CASSLSQGGGYTF
j_gene: TRBJ1-2
v_gene: TRBV27
abundance: -
d_gene: -

CDR3nt: TGTGCCACCGGTCTCCTGGGACCAACTAATGAAAAACTGTTTTTT
CDR3aa: CATGLLGPTNEKLFF
j_gene: TRBJ1-4
v_gene: TRBV28
abundance: once
d_gene: -

CDR3nt: TGCGCCAGCAGCTCGGACAGGGTTGCAGATACGCAGTATTTT
CDR3aa: CASSSDRVADTQYF
j_gene: TRBJ2-3
v_gene: TRBV5-1
abundance: -
d_gene: TRBD1

CDR3nt: TGTGCCAGCAGCTACCAGGGGGGAGTGTCCGAGCAGTACTTC
CDR3aa: CASSYQGGVSEQYF
j_gene: TRBJ2-7
v_gene: TRBV7-9
abundance: -
d_gene: -

CDR3nt: TGTGCCAGCAGCTCTGCGGCGAACACTGAAGCTTTCTTT
CDR3aa: CASSSAANTEAFF
j_gene: TRBJ1-1
v_gene: TRBV9
abundance: -
d_gene: -

CDR3nt: TGTGCCAGCAGCGTAGAGGGCAGGGACCACACAGATACGCAGTATTTT
CDR3aa: CASSVEGRDHTDTQYF
j_gene: TRBJ2-3
v_gene: TRBV9
abundance: -
d_gene: -

CDR3nt: TGTGCCAGCAGGCCCGGGACTAGCGGCTCTACGAGGCAGTACTTC
CDR3aa: CASRPGTSGSTRQYF
j_gene: TRBJ2-7
v_gene: TRBV6-6
abundance: -
d_gene: TRBD2

CDR3nt: TGTGCCAGCAGTGATCTTTGGGCTAGCGGGAAGGATACGCAGTATTTT
CDR3aa: CASSDLWASGKDTQYF
j_gene: TRBJ2-3
v_gene: TRBV28
abundance: -
d_gene: TRBD2

CDR3nt: TGTGCCAGCAGTTTTCGCCTCACAGGGGCCAAAAACATTCAGTACTTC
CDR3aa: CASSFRLTGAKNIQYF
j_gene: TRBJ2-4
v_gene: TRBV28
abundance: -
d_gene: -

CDR3nt: TGTGCCAGCAGCTTAGAACCGGGCACAGATACGCAGTATTTT
CDR3aa: CASSLEPGTDTQYF
j_gene: TRBJ2-3
v_gene: TRBV7-3
abundance: -
d_gene: -

CDR3nt: TGTGCCAGCAGCCGAGGCCAGACAGAACCTTACAATGAGCAGTTCTTC
CDR3aa: CASSRGQTEPYNEQFF
j_gene: TRBJ2-1
v_gene: TRBV5-8
abundance: -
d_gene: -

CDR3nt: TGCGCCAGCAGCTTGGACAGTGCTAACTATGGCTACACCTTC
CDR3aa: CASSLDSANYGYTF
j_gene: TRBJ1-2
v_gene: TRBV5-1
abundance: -
d_gene: -

CDR3nt: TGTGCCAGCAGAGAAACTAGCGTAACCTCCTACGAGCAGTACTTC
CDR3aa: CASRETSVTSYEQYF
j_gene: TRBJ2-7
v_gene: TRBV7-2
abundance: -
d_gene: TRBD2

CDR3nt: TGTGCCAGTAGTCGCGGGAGAAGCTACGAGCAGTACTTC
CDR3aa: CASSRGRSYEQYF
j_gene: TRBJ2-7
v_gene: TRBV19
abundance: -
d_gene: TRBD2

CDR3nt: TGTGCCAGCAGCCCACAGGGGGCGGCATTCTATGGCTACACCTTC
CDR3aa: CASSPQGAAFYGYTF
j_gene: TRBJ1-2
v_gene: TRBV9
abundance: once
d_gene: TRBD1

CDR3nt: TGTGCCAGCAGCCCCAAGACAGGCCTCGGGGGAGATACGCAGTATTTT
CDR3aa: CASSPKTGLGGDTQYF
j_gene: TRBJ2-3
v_gene: TRBV7-9
abundance: -
d_gene: -

CDR3nt: TGCGCCAGCAGCTTGGAAGCAGCCTCCTACGAGCAGTACTTC
CDR3aa: CASSLEAASYEQYF
j_gene: TRBJ2-7
v_gene: TRBV5-1
abundance: once
d_gene: -

CDR3nt: TGCGCCAGCAGCCAGCCTAAACGGGGGAACACTGAAGCTTTCTTT
CDR3aa: CASSQPKRGNTEAFF
j_gene: TRBJ1-1
v_gene: TRBV4-1
abundance: -
d_gene: -

CDR3nt: TGCAGCGTTCCCGGACTAGCGGGGGACTCCTACGAGCAGTACTTC
CDR3aa: CSVPGLAGDSYEQYF
j_gene: TRBJ2-7
v_gene: TRBV29-1
abundance: -
d_gene: TRBD2

CDR3nt: TGTGCCAGCAGCCTAGTAACCGGGACAGGGGCAACAAACTATGGCTACACCTTC
CDR3aa: CASSLVTGTGATNYGYTF
j_gene: TRBJ1-2
v_gene: TRBV11-2
abundance: -
d_gene: TRBD1

CDR3nt: TGTGCCAGCAGCTCTGGCGGGGAGACCCAGTACTTC
CDR3aa: CASSSGGETQYF
j_gene: TRBJ2-5
v_gene: TRBV7-2
abundance: -
d_gene: -

CDR3nt: TGTGCCAGCAGCTTGGGGTATGAAGCTTTCTTT
CDR3aa: CASSLGYEAFF
j_gene: TRBJ1-1
v_gene: TRBV5-6
abundance: few
d_gene: -

CDR3nt: TGCAGCGTTTTAAGGGTCTTGAACACTGAAGCTTTCTTT
CDR3aa: CSVLRVLNTEAFF
j_gene: TRBJ1-1
v_gene: TRBV29-1
abundance: -
d_gene: -

CDR3nt: TGTGCCAGCAGCGCCGGCGGGGCCCCTGATACGCAGTATTTT
CDR3aa: CASSAGGAPDTQYF
j_gene: TRBJ2-3
v_gene: TRBV6-1
abundance: -
d_gene: -

CDR3nt: TGTGCCAGCAGCGTAGCATACAATGAGCAGTTCTTC
CDR3aa: CASSVAYNEQFF
j_gene: TRBJ2-1
v_gene: TRBV9
abundance: -
d_gene: -